The T cell receptor beta chain described here comes from a study of T cell repertoires in cytomegalovirus infection. About the study: Public signatures in TCR beta pointed to CMV infection and matching HLA type. The study, taken as a whole, reports: CMV carriers having the relevant HLA were flagged by cumulative public TCR beta family frequency.

TCRdb recomputed calls from the reads with MiXCR, one row per CDR3 protein. This table holds fewer than 200,000 distinct CDR3 sequences, roughly a fifth found once. Regarding this clonotype: Its antigen is as yet unknown.

V lost 5 bases to trimming and J lost 7 bases; unmatched junction nucleotides: 5. CDR3 size: 13 residues. From germline, CDR1 is MDHEN and CDR2 SYDVKM. The sample was PBMCs. The V call is TRBV28, the J call TRBJ2-1; 7 bases are a match to TRBD2. This clonotype originated in a human donor in good health (CMV status not recorded). Some clones in this sample may be carry-over from other donors' samples. The CDR3, as DNA: TGTGCCAGCAGTACCCGGACTAGAAATGAGCAGTTCTTC. This codes for CASSTRTRNEQFF.